The clone carrying this T cell receptor (beta chain) was found many times. The antigen is not known. This specimen comes from a study of T cells in Graves' hyperthyroidism and ophthalmopathy. Study background: Before treatment of any kind, peripheral blood was taken at initial diagnosis. Findings and limits, study-wide: The model identified upcoming ophthalmopathy a median approximately 6.5 months ahead of onset.

Using RNA transcripts as the source, TCR beta CDR3 regions were amplified. Using the HTBI primer set, a first-round RT-PCR was run on the TCR CDR3. TCRdb passed the multiplex PCR reads through MiXCR, listing each CDR3 protein once. The sample has 270,000 or so distinct CDR3 sequences, 20% to 30% seen once. Patients aged 18 to 65 with hyperthyroidism were newly diagnosed, with duration under 2 months. PBMCs were sourced from more than 9 ml fresh peripheral blood. V was pared by 8 bases and J by 2 bases, with 12 bases between. The CDR3 has 13 amino acids. The germline CDR1 and CDR2 sequences are MDHEN and SYDVKM.

Material: blood. The chain employs TRBV28 and TRBJ2-5; a weak D match, TRBD1 (6 bases). The clonotype originates from a man aged 40-49 years with Graves' hyperthyroidism that later progressed to Graves' ophthalmopathy. In DNA form, the CDR3 reads TGTGCCAGCTGTTGGACAGTACAAGAGACCCAGTACTTC. Translating it yields CASCWTVQETQYF.